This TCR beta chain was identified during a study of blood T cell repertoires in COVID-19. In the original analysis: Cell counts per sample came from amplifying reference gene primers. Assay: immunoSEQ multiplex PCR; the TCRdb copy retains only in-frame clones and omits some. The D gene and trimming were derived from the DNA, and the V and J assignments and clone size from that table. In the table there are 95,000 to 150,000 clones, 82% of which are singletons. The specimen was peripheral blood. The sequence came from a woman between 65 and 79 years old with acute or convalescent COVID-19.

The CDR3 reads CASQASVHSGNTIYF. The CDR3 nucleotides read TGTGCCAGCCAAGCTTCGGTCCACTCTGGAAACACCATATATTTT. The J gene is TRBJ1-3, the V gene TRBV6-5; no firm D call. CDR3 length: 15 residues. The V and J ends lost 8 bases and 0 bases respectively, with 14 bases between them. CDR1 is MNHEY, CDR2 SVGAGI, per germline.